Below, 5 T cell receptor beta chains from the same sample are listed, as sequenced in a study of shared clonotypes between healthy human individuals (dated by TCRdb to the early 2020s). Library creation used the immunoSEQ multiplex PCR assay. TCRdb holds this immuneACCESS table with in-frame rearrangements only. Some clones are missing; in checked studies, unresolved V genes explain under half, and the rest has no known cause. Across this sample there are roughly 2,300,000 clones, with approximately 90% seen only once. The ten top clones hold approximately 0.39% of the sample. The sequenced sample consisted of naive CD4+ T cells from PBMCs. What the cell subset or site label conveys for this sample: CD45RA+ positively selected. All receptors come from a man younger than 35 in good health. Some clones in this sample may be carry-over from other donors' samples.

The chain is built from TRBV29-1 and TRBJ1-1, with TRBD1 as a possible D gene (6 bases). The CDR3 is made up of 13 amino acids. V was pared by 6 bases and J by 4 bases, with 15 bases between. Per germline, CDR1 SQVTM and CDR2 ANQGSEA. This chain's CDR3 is CSVAQGGSTEAFF. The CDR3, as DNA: TGCAGCGTAGCACAGGGTGGGTCCACTGAAGCTTTCTTT.

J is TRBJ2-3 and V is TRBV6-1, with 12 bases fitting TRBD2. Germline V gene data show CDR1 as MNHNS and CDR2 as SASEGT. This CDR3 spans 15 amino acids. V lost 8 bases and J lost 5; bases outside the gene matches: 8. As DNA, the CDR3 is TGTGCCAGCTACCTAGCGGGAGGGCCGAGAGATACGCAGTATTTT. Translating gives CASYLAGGPRDTQYF.

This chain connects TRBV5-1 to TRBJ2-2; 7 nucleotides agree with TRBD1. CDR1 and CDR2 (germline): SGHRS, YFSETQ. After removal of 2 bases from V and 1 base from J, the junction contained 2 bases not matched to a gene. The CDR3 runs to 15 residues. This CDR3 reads CASSFRGLNTGELFF. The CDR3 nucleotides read TGCGCCAGCAGCTTCAGGGGGTTGAACACCGGGGAGCTGTTTTTT.

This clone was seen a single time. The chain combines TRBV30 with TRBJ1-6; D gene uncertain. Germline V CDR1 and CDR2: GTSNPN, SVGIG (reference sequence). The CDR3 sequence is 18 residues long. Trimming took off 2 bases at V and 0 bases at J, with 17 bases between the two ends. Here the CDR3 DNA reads TGTGCCTGGAGTCCGAGTTTCCGATCTAGCTCCTATAATTCACCCCTCCACTTT. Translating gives CAWSPSFRSSSYNSPLHF.

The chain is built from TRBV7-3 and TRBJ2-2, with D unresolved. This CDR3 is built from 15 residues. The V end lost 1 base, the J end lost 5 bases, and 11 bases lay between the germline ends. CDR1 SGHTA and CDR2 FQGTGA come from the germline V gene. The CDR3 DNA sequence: TGTGCCAGCAGCTTAATGGCACAGCCGACCGGGGAGCTGTTTTTT. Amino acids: CASSLMAQPTGELFF.